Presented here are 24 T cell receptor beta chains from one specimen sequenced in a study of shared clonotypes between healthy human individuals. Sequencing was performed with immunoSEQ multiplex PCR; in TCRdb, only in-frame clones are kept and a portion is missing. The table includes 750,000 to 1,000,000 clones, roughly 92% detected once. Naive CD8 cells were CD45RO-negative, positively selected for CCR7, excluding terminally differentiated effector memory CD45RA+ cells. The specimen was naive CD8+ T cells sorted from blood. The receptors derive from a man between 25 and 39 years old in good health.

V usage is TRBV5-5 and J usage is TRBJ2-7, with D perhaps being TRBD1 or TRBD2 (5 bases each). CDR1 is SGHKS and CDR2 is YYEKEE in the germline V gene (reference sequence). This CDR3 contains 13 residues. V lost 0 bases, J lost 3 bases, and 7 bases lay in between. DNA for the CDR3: TGTGCCAGCAGCTTGGGGGACGGCTACGAGCAGTACTTC. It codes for CASSLGDGYEQYF.

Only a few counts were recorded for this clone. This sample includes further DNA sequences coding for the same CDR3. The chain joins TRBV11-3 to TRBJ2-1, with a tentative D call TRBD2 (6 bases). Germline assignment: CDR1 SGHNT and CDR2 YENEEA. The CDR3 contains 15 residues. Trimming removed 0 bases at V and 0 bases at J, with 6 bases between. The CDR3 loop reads CASSLDGSSYNEQFF. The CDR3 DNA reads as TGTGCCAGCAGCTTAGACGGGAGCTCCTACAATGAGCAGTTCTTC. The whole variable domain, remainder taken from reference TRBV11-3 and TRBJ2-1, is EAGVVQSPRYKIIEKKQPVAFWCNPISGHNTLYWYLQNLGQGPELLIRYENEEAVDDSQLPKDRFSAERLKGVDSTLKIQPAELGDSAVYLCASSLDGSSYNEQFFGPGTRLTVL.

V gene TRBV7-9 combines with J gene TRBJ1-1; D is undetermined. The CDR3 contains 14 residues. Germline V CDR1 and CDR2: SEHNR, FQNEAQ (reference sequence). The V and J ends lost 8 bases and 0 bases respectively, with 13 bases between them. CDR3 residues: CASEPTLLNTEAFF. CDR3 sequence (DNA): TGTGCCAGCGAACCGACCCTCCTGAACACTGAAGCTTTCTTT.

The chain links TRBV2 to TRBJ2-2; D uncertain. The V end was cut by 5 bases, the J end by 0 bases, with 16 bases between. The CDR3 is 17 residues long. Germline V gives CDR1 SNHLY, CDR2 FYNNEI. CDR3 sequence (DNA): TGTGCCAGCAGTCTCCAGCTAGAAGCCACGAACACCGGGGAGCTGTTTTTT. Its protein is CASSLQLEATNTGELFF.

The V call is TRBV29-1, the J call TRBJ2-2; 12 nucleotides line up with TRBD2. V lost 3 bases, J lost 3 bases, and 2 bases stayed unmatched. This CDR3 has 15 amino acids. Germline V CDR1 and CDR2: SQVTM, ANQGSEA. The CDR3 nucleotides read TGCAGCGTTGAGGGACTAGCGGGTGACACCGGGGAGCTGTTTTTT. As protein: CSVEGLAGDTGELFF.

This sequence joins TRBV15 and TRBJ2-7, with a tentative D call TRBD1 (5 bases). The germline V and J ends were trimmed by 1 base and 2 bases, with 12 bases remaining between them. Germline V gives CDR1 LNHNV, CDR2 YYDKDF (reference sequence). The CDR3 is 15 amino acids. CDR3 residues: CATSRAWTSTYEQYF. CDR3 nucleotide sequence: TGTGCCACCAGCAGAGCTTGGACATCTACCTACGAGCAGTACTTC.

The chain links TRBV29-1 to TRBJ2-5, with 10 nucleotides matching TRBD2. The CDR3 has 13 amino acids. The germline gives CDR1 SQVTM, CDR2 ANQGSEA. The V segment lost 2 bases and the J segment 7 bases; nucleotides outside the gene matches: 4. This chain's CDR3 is CSVELAGEVTQYF. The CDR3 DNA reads TGCAGCGTTGAACTAGCGGGAGAGGTGACCCAGTACTTC.

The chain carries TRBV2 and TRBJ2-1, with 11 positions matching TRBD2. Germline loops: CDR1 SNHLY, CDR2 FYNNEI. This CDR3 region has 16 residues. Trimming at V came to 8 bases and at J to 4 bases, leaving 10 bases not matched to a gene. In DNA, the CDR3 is TGTGCCAGCGGACATAGCGGGAGGGGTTTATACAATGAGCAGTTCTTC. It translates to CASGHSGRGLYNEQFF. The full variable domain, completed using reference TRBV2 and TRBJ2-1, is EPEVTQTPSHQVTQMGQEVILRCVPISNHLYFYWYRQILGQKVEFLVSFYNNEISEKSEIFDDQFSVERPDGSNFTLKIRSTKLEDSAMYFCASGHSGRGLYNEQFFGPGTRLTVL.

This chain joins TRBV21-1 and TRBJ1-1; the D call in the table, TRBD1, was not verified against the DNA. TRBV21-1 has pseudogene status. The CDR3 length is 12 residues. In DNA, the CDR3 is TGTGCCAGGCCAGGTCGGAAGGCTGAAGCTTTCTTT. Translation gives CARPGRKAEAFF.

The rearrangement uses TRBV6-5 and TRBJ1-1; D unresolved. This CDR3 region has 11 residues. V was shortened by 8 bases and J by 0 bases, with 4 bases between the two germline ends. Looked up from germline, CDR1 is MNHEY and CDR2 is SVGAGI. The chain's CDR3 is CASVMNTEAFF. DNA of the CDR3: TGTGCCAGCGTCATGAACACTGAAGCTTTCTTT.

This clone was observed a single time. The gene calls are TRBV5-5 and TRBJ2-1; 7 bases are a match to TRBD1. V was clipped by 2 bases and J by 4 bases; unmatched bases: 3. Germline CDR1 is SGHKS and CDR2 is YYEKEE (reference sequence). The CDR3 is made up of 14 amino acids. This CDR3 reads CASSFRQGYNEQFF. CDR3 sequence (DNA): TGTGCCAGCAGCTTCCGACAGGGATACAATGAGCAGTTCTTC.

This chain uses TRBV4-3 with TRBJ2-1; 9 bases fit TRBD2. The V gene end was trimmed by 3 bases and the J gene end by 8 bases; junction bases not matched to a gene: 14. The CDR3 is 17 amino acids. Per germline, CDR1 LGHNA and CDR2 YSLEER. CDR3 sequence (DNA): TGCGCCAGCAGCCAGAGCTGGGGAAGCGGGAGGAGCGATGAGCAGTTCTTC. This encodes CASSQSWGSGRSDEQFF.

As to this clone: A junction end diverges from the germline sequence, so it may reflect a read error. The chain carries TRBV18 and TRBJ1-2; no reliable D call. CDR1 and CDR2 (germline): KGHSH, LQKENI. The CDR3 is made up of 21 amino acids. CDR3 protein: CASSPPDYRTWQQSPNSGYTF. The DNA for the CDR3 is TGTGCCAGCTCACCACCGGATTACCGGACGTGGCAGCAGTCGCCTAACTCTGGCTACACCTTC.

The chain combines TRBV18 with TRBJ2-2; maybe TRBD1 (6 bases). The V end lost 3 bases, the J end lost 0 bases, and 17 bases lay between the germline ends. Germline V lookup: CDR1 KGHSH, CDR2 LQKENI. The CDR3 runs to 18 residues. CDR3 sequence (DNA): TGTGCCAGCTCACCGGACAGACCAGGGACCGCGAACACCGGGGAGCTGTTTTTT. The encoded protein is CASSPDRPGTANTGELFF.

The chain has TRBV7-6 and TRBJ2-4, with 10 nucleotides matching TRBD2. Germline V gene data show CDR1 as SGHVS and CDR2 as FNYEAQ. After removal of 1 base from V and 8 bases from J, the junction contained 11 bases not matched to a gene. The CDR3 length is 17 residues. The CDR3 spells CASSLEASGSSRDIQYF. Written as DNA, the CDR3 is TGTGCCAGCAGCTTAGAGGCTAGCGGGAGTAGTAGGGACATTCAGTACTTC.

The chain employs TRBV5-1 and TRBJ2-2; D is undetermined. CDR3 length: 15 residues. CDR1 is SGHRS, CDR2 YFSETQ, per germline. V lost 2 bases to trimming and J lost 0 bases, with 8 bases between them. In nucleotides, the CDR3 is TGCGCCAGCAGCTTTGGTCACCCGAACACCGGGGAGCTGTTTTTT. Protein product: CASSFGHPNTGELFF. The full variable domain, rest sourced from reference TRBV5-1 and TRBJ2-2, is KAGVTQTPRYLIKTRGQQVTLSCSPISGHRSVSWYQQTPGQGLQFLFEYFSETQRNKGNFPGRFSGRQFSNSRSEMNVSTLELGDSALYLCASSFGHPNTGELFFGEGSRLTVL.

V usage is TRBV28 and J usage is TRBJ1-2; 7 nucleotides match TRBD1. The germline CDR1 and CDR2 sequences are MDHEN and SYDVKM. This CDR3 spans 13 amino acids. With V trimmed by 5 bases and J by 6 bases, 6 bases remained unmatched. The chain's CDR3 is CASSPGTANGYTF. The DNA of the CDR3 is TGTGCCAGCAGTCCCGGGACAGCTAATGGCTACACCTTC.

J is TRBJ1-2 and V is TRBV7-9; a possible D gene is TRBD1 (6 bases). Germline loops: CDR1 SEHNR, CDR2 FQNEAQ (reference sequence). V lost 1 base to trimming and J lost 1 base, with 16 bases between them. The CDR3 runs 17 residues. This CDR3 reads CASSLVGGDLLNYGYTF. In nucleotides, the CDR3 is TGTGCCAGCAGCTTAGTGGGGGGCGACCTCCTTAACTATGGCTACACCTTC.

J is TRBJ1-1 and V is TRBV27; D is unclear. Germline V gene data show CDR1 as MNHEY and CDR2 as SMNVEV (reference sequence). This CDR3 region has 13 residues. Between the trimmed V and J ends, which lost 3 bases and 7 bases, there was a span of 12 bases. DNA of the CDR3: TGTGCCAGCAGTTTGAATTACGATTTTGAAGCTTTCTTT. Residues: CASSLNYDFEAFF.

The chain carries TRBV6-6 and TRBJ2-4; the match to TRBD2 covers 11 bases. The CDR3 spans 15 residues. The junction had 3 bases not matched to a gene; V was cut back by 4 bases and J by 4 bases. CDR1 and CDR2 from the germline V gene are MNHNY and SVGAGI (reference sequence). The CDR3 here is CASSLLAGVKNIQYF. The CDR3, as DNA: TGTGCCAGCAGTTTACTAGCGGGAGTGAAAAACATTCAGTACTTC.

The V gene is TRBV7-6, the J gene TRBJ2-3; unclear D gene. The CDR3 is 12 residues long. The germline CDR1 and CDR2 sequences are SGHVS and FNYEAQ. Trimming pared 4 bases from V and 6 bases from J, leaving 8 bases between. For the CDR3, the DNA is TGTGCCAGCAGCTGGGAATGGGATACGCAGTATTTT. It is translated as CASSWEWDTQYF.

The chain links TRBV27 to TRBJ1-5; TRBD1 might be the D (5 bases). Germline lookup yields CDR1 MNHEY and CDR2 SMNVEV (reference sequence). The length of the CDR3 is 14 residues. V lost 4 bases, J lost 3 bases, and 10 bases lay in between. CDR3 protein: CASSSSGNNQPQHF. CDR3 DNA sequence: TGTGCCAGCAGTTCCTCAGGGAACAATCAGCCCCAGCATTTT.

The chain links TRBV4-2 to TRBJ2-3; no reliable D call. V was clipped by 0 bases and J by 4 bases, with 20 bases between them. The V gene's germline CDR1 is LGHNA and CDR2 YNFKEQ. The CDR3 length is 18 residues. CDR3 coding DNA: TGTGCCAGCAGCCAAGATCTGTTCGCTCCGCCCCCGGCAGATACGCAGTATTTT. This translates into CASSQDLFAPPPADTQYF.

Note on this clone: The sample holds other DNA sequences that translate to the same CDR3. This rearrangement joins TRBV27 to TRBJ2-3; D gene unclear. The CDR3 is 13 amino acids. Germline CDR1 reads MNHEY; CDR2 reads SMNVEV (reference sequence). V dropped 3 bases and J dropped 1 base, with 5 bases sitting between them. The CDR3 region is CASSFSRTDTQYF. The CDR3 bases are TGTGCCAGCAGTTTCTCCCGCACAGATACGCAGTATTTT.